The 14 T cell receptor beta chains presented below share a single source sample, sequenced in a study of vaccination and CD4 T cells after COVID-19. Treatment specified: roughly 10-day PBMC culture with coronavirus spike peptide pools or control peptides (ViraFEST assay). Cultured CD4+ T-cell DNA underwent Oncomine TCR Beta short-read sequencing. TCRdb analysed the PCR reads with MiXCR anew, one entry per CDR3 protein. The sample yields under 20,000 distinct CDR3 sequences, around a quarter seen once. For these TCRs, the target antigens are not known. Sequenced input: cultured CD4+ T cells from blood. Source of these receptors: a human donor with COVID-19.

The genes are TRBV10-2 and TRBJ2-7, with TRBD2 matching 9 bases. CDR1 and CDR2 from the germline V gene are WSHSY and SAAADI. This CDR3 has 15 residues. J lost 7 bases, V lost 8 bases, and 15 bases had no gene match. CDR3 sequence reads: CASAHLAGSYGEQYF. The DNA for the CDR3 is TGCGCCAGCGCCCACCTAGCGGGGAGTTATGGGGAGCAGTACTTC.

The chain carries TRBV12-3 or TRBV12-4 and TRBJ2-7; TRBD1 might be the D (6 bases). The CDR3 runs to 15 residues. V lost 7 bases to trimming and J lost 0 bases, with 16 bases between them. The CDR3 region is CASNYRAGSSYEQYF. DNA for the CDR3: TGTGCCAGCAATTACAGGGCAGGTAGCTCCTACGAGCAGTACTTC.

The CDR3 loop reads CASSGTILNINYGYTF. The CDR3 DNA follows: TGTGCCAGCAGCGGGACCATACTCAATATTAACTATGGCTACACCTTC. The chain has TRBV2 and TRBJ1-2, with TRBD1 as a possible D gene (5 bases). Per the germline V gene, CDR1 is SNHLY and CDR2 is FYNNEI. The length of the CDR3 is 16 residues. Trimming shortened V by 6 bases and J by 1 base, and 18 bases separated the two germline ends.

This chain connects TRBV7-3 to TRBJ2-1; 7 bases are a match to TRBD2. CDR1 is SGHTA, CDR2 FQGTGA, per germline. The ends lost 2 bases at V and 0 bases at J; junction bases unmatched: 4. The CDR3 sequence is 16 residues long. CDR3 in DNA: TGTGCCAGCAGCTTAGACGGGGGGAGCTCCTACAATGAGCAGTTCTTC. Translation gives CASSLDGGSSYNEQFF. Combining the CDR3 with reference TRBV7-3 and TRBJ2-1 gives the whole variable domain GAGVSQTPSNKVTEKGKYVELRCDPISGHTALYWYRQSLGQGPEFLIYFQGTGAADDSGLPNDRFFAVRPEGSVSTLKIQRTERGDSAVYLCASSLDGGSSYNEQFFGPGTRLTVL.

This sequence joins TRBV29-1 and TRBJ1-4; 8 bases fit TRBD1. The CDR3 consists of 13 residues. CDR1 is SQVTM and CDR2 is ANQGSEA in the germline V gene. The junction had 8 bases not matched to a gene; V was cut back by 3 bases and J by 11 bases. The CDR3 DNA reads TGCAGCGTTGAGGTCAGGGGGCGGCGGAAACTGTTTTTT. It yields the protein CSVEVRGRRKLFF.

The sample holds a few counts of this clonotype. The J gene is TRBJ1-2, the V gene TRBV5-1; D unresolved. V dropped 0 bases and J dropped 6 bases, with 12 bases sitting between them. This CDR3 has 14 residues. Germline assignment: CDR1 SGHRS and CDR2 YFSETQ. The CDR3 loop reads CASSLVAGEDGYTF. The CDR3 DNA reads TGCGCCAGCAGCTTGGTGGCAGGAGAAGATGGCTACACCTTC.

The chain is built from TRBV29-1 and TRBJ1-2, with 7 bases fitting TRBD1. V shed 7 bases and J 4 bases; nucleotides not matched to a gene: 15. Looked up from germline, CDR1 is SQVTM and CDR2 is ANQGSEA. The CDR3 has 15 amino acids. The CDR3 sequence is CSAVEGAGVPYGYTF. The CDR3, as DNA: TGCAGCGCCGTGGAGGGGGCCGGGGTACCCTATGGCTACACCTTC. The full variable domain, with the rest looked up from reference TRBV29-1 and TRBJ1-2, is SAVISQKPSRDICQRGTSLTIQCQVDSQVTMMFWYRQQPGQSLTLIATANQGSEATYESGFVIDKFPISRPNLTFSTLTVSNMSPEDSSIYLCSAVEGAGVPYGYTFGSGTRLTVV.

This clonotype is deemed medium-sized. V usage is TRBV2 and J usage is TRBJ1-5; a weak D match, TRBD1 (6 bases). This CDR3 has 13 residues. Per germline, CDR1 SNHLY and CDR2 FYNNEI. Trimming removed 7 bases at V and 4 bases at J, with 11 bases between. CDR3 protein: CASTRTENQPQHF. The CDR3 DNA reads as TGTGCCAGCACGCGGACAGAGAATCAGCCCCAGCATTTT.

The chain combines TRBV12-5 with TRBJ1-2; D is perhaps TRBD1 (5 bases). CDR3 length: 12 residues. Germline-derived CDR1 and CDR2 are LGHNT and FRNRAP. The V end was cut by 5 bases, the J end by 7 bases, with 11 bases between. The CDR3 DNA is TGTGCTAGTGGTCGGGACGGGGGTGGCTACACCTTC. It codes for CASGRDGGGYTF.

This clonotype was counted a few times. V gene TRBV19 combines with J gene TRBJ2-3; 10 bases align to TRBD1. Trimming took 3 bases from V and 3 from J; bases not matched to a gene: 9. CDR3 size: 17 residues. The V gene's germline CDR1 is LNHDA and CDR2 SQIVND (reference sequence). CDR3: CASSMAPRQGATDTQYF. The CDR3 DNA reads TGTGCCAGTAGTATGGCCCCCAGACAGGGGGCAACAGATACGCAGTATTTT. Full variable domain (outside the CDR3, taken from reference TRBV19 and TRBJ2-3): DGGITQSPKYLFRKEGQNVTLSCEQNLNHDAMYWYRQDPGQGLRLIYYSQIVNDFQKGDIAEGYSVSREKKESFPLTVTSAQKNPTAFYLCASSMAPRQGATDTQYFGPGTRLTVL.

This clonotype was detected only a few times. The chain employs TRBV5-4 and TRBJ2-3, with TRBD2 matching 7 bases. The ends lost 10 bases at V and 0 bases at J; junction bases unmatched: 8. Looked up from germline, CDR1 is SGHNT and CDR2 is YYREEE (reference sequence). The CDR3 contains 14 residues. DNA of the CDR3: TGTGCCTGCGGGCCGCGGGGGAGCACAGATACGCAGTATTTT. It encodes CACGPRGSTDTQYF.

This chain links TRBV19 with TRBJ2-3; 9 positions agree with TRBD1. V lost 4 bases to trimming and J lost 2 bases; unmatched junction nucleotides: 7. CDR1 and CDR2 (germline): LNHDA, SQIVND (reference sequence). The CDR3 covers 16 residues. In nucleotides, the CDR3 is TGTGCCAGTAGTACCACCGGGACAGGGATCACAGATACGCAGTATTTT. Amino acids: CASSTTGTGITDTQYF.

This clonotype was recorded a few times. The genes are TRBV5-4 and TRBJ1-6; 10 bases agree with TRBD1. The CDR3 extends over 17 amino acids. Trimming cost V 0 bases and J 9 bases; bases outside gene matches: 9. The germline V gene encodes CDR1 SGHNT and CDR2 YYREEE (reference sequence). The CDR3 loop is CASSLAGGQGRGSPLHF. The CDR3 DNA follows: TGTGCCAGCAGCTTGGCCGGGGGACAGGGGAGGGGTTCACCCCTCCACTTT.

DNA for the CDR3: TGTGCCAGCAGTGAAGGAGGGAACGATCAGCCCCAGCATTTT. This codes for CASSEGGNDQPQHF. V usage is TRBV6-1 and J usage is TRBJ1-5; D not certain. Per the germline V gene, CDR1 is MNHNS and CDR2 is SASEGT. This CDR3 has 14 residues. V gave up 1 base and J gave up 5 bases, with 9 bases separating them.